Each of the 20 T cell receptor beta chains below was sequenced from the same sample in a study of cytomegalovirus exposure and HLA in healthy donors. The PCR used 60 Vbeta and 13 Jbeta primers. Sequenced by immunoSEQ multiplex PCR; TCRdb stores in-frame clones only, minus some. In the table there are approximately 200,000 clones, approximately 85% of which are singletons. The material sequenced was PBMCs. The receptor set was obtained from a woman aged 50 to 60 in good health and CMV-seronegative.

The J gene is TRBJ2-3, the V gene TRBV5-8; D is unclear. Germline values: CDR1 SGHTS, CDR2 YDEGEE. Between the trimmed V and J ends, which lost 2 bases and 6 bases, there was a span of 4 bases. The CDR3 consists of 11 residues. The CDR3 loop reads CASSFFDTQYF. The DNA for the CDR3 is TGTGCCAGCAGCTTCTTCGATACGCAGTATTTT.

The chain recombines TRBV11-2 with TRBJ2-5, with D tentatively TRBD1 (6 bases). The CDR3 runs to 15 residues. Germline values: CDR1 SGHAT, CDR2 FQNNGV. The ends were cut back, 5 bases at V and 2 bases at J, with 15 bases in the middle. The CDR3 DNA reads TGTGCCAGCAGCCCGCAGCGGACAGAGCAAGAGACCCAGTACTTC. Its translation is CASSPQRTEQETQYF.

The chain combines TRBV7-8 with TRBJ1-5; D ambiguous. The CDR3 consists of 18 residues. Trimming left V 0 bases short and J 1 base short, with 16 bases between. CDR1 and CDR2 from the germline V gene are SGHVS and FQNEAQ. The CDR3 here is CASSLALGSTISNQPQHF. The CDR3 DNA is TGTGCCAGCAGCTTAGCGCTGGGGAGTACGATAAGCAATCAGCCCCAGCATTTT.

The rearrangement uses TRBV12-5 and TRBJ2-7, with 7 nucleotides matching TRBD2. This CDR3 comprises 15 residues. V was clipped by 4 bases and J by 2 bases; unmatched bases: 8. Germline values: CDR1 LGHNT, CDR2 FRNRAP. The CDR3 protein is CASGSSQGGPYEQYF. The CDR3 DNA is TGTGCTAGTGGTTCGTCTCAGGGAGGGCCCTACGAGCAGTACTTC.

CDR3 bases: TGTGCCAGCAGCTTCGCAGCGGGTAGCTCTGGGGCCAACGTCCTGACTTTC. Its translation is CASSFAAGSSGANVLTF. The rearrangement uses TRBV5-4 and TRBJ2-6; the D gene is possibly TRBD2 (6 bases). CDR3 size: 17 residues. Trimming stripped 2 bases from V and 0 bases from J, with 12 bases between. In germline, CDR1 is SGHNT, CDR2 YYREEE (reference sequence).

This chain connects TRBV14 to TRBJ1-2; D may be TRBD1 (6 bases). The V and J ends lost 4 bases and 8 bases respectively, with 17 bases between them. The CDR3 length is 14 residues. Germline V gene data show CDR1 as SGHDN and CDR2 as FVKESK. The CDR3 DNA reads TGTGCCAGCAGCCCCTTGACAGGATCGAGGGGCTACACCTTC. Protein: CASSPLTGSRGYTF.

CDR3 coding DNA: TGTGCCAGCAGTCGGGGGACAGGGCTTGCAAATGAGCAGTTCTTC. This codes for CASSRGTGLANEQFF. This chain links TRBV6-5 with TRBJ2-1, with 9 positions matching TRBD1. CDR1 is MNHEY and CDR2 is SVGAGI in the germline V gene. Trimming at V came to 5 bases and at J to 7 bases, leaving 9 bases not matched to a gene. The CDR3 contains 15 residues.

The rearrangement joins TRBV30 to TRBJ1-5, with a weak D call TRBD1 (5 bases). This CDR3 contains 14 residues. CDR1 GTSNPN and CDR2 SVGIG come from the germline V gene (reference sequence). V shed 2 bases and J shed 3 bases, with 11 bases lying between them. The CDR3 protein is CAWSQDILNQPQHF. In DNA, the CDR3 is TGTGCCTGGAGTCAGGACATCCTCAATCAGCCCCAGCATTTT. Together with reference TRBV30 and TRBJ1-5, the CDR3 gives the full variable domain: SQTIHQWPATLVQPVGSPLSLECTVEGTSNPNLYWYRQAAGRGLQLLFYSVGIGQISSEVPQNLSASRPQDRQFILSSKKLLLSDSGFYLCAWSQDILNQPQHFGDGTRLSIL.

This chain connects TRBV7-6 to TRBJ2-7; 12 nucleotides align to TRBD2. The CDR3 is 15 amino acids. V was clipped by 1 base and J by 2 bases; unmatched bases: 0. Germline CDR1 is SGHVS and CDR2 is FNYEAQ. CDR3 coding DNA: TGTGCCAGCAGCTTAGGGACTAGCGGGACCTACGAGCAGTACTTC. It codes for CASSLGTSGTYEQYF.

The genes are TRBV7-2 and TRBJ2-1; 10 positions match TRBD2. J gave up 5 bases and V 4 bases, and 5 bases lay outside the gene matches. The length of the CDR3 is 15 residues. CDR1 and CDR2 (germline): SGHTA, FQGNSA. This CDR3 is CASSWGLARNNEQFF. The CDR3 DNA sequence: TGTGCCAGCAGCTGGGGACTAGCGAGGAACAATGAGCAGTTCTTC.

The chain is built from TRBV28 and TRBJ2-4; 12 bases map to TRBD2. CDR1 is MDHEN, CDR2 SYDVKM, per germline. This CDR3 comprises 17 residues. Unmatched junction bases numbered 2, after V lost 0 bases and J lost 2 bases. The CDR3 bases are TGTGCCAGCAGTTTATGGGGGACTAGCGGGTCCAAAAACATTCAGTACTTC. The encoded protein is CASSLWGTSGSKNIQYF. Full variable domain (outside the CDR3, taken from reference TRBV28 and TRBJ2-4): DVKVTQSSRYLVKRTGEKVFLECVQDMDHENMFWYRQDPGLGLRLIYFSYDVKMKEKGDIPEGYSVSREKKERFSLILESASTNQTSMYLCASSLWGTSGSKNIQYFGAGTRLSVL.

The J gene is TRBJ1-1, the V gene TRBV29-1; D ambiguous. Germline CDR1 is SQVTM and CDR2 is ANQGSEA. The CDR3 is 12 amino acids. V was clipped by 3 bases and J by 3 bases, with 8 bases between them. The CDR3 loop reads CSVDSLDTEAFF. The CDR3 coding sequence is TGCAGCGTTGATTCCCTCGACACTGAAGCTTTCTTT.

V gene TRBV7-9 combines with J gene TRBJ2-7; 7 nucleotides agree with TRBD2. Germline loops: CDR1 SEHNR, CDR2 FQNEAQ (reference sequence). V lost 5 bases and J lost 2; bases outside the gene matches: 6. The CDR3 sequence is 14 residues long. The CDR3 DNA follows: TGTGCCAGCAGCCCCCCTAGCGGTGCCTACGAGCAGTACTTC. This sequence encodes CASSPPSGAYEQYF.

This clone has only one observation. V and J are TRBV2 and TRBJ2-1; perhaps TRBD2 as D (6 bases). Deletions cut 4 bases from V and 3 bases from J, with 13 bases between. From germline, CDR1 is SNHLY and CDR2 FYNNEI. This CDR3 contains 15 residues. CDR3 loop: CASSVDSGNYNEQFF. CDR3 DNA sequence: TGTGCCAGCAGTGTTGATAGCGGAAACTACAATGAGCAGTTCTTC. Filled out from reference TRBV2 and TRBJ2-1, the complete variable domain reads EPEVTQTPSHQVTQMGQEVILRCVPISNHLYFYWYRQILGQKVEFLVSFYNNEISEKSEIFDDQFSVERPDGSNFTLKIRSTKLEDSAMYFCASSVDSGNYNEQFFGPGTRLTVL.

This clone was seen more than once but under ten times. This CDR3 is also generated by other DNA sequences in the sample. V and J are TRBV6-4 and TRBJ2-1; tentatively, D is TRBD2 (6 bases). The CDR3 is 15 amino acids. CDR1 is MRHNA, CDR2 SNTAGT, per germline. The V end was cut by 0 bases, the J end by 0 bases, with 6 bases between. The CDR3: CASSDSSGSYNEQFF. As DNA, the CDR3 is TGTGCCAGCAGTGACTCTAGCGGCTCCTACAATGAGCAGTTCTTC.

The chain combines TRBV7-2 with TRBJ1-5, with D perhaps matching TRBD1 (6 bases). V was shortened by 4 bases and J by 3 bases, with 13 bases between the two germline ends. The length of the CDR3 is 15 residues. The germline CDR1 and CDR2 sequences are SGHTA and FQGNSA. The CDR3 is CASSSDRSPNQPQHF. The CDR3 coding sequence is TGTGCCAGCAGCTCGGACAGAAGCCCCAATCAGCCCCAGCATTTT.

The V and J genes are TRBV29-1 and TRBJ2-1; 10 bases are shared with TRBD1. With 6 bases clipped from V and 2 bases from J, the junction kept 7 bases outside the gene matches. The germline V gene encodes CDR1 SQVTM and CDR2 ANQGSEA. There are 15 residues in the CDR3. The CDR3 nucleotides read TGCAGCGTCGATACTGACAGGGGGCCCTACAATGAGCAGTTCTTC. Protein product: CSVDTDRGPYNEQFF.

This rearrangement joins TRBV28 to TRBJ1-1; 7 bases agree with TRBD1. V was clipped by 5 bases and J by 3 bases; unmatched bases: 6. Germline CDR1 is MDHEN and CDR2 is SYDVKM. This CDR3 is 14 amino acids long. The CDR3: CASSPRGHYTEAFF. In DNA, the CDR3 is TGTGCCAGCAGTCCTAGGGGGCATTACACTGAAGCTTTCTTT.

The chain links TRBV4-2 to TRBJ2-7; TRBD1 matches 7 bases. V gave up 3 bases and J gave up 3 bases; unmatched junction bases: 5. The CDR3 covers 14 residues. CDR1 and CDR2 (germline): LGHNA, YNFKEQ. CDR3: CASSHRDRSYEQYF. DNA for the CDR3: TGTGCCAGCAGCCACAGGGACAGAAGCTACGAGCAGTACTTC.

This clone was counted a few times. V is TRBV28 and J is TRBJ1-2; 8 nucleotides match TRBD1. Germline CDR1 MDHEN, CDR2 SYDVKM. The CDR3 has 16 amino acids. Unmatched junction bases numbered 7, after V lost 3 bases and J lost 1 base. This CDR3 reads CASSLNRGFDNYGYTF. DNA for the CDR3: TGTGCCAGCAGTTTGAACAGGGGGTTCGATAACTATGGCTACACCTTC.